This TCR beta chain was identified in a study of shared clonotypes between healthy human individuals. Study results and caveats: Clonotype sharing among donors likely depends on sequencing depth.

Here immunoSEQ multiplex PCR was the method, and the copy in TCRdb shows in-frame clones only, minus some. The sample lists 2,500,000 or so clones, more than 85% occurring once. As regards this clone: The antigen is undetermined.

V lost 1 base to trimming and J lost 1 base, with 20 bases between them. Germline-derived CDR1 and CDR2 are SGHTA and FQGNSA. The CDR3 runs to 19 residues. The TCR comes from a man between 18 and 29 years old in good health. Some clones in this sample may be carry-over from other donors' samples. The chain is built from TRBV7-2 and TRBJ2-4; no reliable D call. Sequences were obtained from naive CD4+ T cells from PBMCs. Documented subset: CD45RA+ positively selected. The CDR3 protein is CASSLVARRTVRAKNIQYF. The DNA of the CDR3 is TGTGCCAGCAGCTTAGTTGCAAGACGGACGGTACGGGCCAAAAACATTCAGTACTTC.